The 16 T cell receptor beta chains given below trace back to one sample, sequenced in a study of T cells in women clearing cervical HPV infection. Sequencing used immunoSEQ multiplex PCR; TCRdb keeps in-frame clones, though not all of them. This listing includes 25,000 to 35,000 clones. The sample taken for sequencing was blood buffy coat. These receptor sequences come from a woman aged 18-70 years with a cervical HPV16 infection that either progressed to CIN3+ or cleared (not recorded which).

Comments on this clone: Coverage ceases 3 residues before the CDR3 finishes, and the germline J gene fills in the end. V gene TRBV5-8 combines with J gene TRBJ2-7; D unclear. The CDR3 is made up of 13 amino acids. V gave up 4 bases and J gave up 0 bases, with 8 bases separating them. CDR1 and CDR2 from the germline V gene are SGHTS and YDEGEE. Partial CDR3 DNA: TGTGCCAGCAGCCCGGGTAACTCCTACGAG. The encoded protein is CASSPGNSYE. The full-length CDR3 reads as CASSPGNSYEQYF.

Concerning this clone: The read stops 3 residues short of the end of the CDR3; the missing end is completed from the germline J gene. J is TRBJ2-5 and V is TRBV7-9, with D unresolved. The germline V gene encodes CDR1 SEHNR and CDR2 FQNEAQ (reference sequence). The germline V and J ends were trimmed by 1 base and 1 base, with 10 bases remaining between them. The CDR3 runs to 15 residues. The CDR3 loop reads CASSLEGRIQETQYF. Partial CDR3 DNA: TGTGCCAGCAGCTTAGAGGGCCGGATCCAAGAGACC. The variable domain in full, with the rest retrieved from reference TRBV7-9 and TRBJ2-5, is DTGVSQNPRHKITKRGQNVTFRCDPISEHNRLYWYRQTLGQGPEFLTYFQNEAQLEKSRLLSDRFSAERPKGSFSTLEIQRTEQGDSAMYLCASSLEGRIQETQYFGPGTRLLVL.

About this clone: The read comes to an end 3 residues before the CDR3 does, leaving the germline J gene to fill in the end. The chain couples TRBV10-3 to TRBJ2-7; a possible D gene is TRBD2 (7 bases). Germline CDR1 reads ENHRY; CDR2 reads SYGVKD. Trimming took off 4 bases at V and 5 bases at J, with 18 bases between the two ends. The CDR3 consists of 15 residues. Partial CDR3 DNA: TGTGCCATCAGTGCCCAAGGGGGGGTGGGGAACGAG. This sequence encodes CAISAQGGVGNE. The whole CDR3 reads CAISAQGGVGNEQYF.

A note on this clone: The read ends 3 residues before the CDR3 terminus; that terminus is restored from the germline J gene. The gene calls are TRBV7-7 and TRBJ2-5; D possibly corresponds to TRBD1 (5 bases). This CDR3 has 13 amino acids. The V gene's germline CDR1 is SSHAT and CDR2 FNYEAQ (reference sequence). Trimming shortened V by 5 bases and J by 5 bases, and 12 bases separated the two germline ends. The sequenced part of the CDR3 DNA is TGTGCCAGCAGCCAAGGGGATGACGAGACC. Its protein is CASSQGDDET. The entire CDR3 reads CASSQGDDETQYF.

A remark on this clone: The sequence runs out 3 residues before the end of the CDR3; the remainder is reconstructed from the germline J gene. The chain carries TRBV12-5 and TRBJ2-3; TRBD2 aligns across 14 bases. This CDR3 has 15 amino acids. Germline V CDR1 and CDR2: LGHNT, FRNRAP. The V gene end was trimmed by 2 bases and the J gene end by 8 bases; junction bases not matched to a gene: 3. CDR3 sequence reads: CASGLWTSGGSTQYF. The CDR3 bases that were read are TGTGCTAGTGGTTTGTGGACTAGCGGGGGGAGTACG.

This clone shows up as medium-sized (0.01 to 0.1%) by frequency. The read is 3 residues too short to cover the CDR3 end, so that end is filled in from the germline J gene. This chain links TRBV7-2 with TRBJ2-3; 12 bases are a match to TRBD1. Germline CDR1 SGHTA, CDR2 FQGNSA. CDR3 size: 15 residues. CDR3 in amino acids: CASSLGGQGAYSQYF. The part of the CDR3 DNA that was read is TGTGCCAGCAGCTTAGGGGGACAGGGGGCATATTCG.

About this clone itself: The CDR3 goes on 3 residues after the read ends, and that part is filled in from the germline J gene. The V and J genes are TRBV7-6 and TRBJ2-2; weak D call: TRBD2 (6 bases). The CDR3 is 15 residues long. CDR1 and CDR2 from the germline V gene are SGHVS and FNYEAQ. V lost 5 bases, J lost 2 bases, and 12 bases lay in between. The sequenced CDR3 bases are TGTGCCAGCAGCCCCATCGGGGGAAACACCGGGGAG. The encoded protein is CASSPIGGNTGE. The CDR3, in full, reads CASSPIGGNTGELFF.

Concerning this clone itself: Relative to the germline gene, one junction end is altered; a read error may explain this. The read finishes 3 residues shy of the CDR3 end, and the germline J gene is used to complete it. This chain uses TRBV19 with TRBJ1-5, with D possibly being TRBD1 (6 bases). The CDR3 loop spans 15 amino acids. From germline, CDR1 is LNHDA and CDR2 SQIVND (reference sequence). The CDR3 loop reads CASRIGNRVRQPQHF. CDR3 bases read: TGTGCCAGTAGGATAGGAAACAGGGTGCGTCAGCCC.

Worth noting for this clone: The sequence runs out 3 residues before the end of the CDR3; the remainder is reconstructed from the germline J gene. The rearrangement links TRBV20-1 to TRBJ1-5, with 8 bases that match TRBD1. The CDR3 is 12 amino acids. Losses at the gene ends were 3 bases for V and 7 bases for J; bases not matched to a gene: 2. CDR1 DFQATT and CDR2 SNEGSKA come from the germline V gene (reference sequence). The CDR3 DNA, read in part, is TGCAGTGCTAGGACAGGGGACCAGCCC. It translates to CSARTGDQP. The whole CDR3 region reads CSARTGDQPQHF.

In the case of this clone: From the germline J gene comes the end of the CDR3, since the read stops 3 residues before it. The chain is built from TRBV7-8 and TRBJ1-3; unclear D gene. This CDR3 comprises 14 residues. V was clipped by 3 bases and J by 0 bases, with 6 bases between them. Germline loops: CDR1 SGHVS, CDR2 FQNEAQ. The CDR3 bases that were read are TGTGCCAGCAGCTTCGGTAACTCTGGAAACACC. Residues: CASSFGNSGNT. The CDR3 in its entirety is CASSFGNSGNTIYF.

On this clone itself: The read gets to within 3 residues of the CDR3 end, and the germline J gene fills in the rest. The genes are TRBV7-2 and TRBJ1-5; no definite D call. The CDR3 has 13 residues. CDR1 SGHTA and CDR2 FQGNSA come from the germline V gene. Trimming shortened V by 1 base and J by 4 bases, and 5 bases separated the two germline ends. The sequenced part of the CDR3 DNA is TGTGCCAGCAGCTTAGACACGAATCAGCCC. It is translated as CASSLDTNQP. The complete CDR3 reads CASSLDTNQPQHF. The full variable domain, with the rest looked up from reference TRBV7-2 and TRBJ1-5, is GAGVSQSPSNKVTEKGKDVELRCDPISGHTALYWYRQSLGQGLEFLIYFQGNSAPDKSGLPSDRFSAERTGGSVSTLTIQRTQQEDSAVYLCASSLDTNQPQHFGDGTRLSIL.

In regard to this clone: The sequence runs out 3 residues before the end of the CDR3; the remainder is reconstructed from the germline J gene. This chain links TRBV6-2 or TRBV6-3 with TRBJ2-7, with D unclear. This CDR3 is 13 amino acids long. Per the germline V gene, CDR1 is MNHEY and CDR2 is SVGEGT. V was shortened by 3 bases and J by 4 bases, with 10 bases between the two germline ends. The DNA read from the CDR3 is TGTGCCAGCAGTTATCTAGAAAAGTACGAG. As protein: CASSYLEKYE. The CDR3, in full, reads CASSYLEKYEQYF.

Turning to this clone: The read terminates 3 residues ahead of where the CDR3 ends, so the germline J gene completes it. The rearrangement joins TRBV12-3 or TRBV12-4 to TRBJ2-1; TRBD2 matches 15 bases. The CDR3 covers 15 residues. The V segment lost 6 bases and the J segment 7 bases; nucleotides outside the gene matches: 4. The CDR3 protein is CASSPGTSGRNEQFF. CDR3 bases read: TGTGCCAGCAGCCCCGGGACTAGCGGGAGGAATGAG.

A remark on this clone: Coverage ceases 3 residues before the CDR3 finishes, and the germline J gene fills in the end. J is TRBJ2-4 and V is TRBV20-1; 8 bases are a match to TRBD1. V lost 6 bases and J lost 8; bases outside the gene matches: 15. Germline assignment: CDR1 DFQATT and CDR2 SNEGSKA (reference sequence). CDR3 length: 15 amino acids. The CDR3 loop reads CSANTGTGTWDIQYF. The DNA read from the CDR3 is TGCAGTGCAAATACCGGGACAGGTACTTGGGACATT.

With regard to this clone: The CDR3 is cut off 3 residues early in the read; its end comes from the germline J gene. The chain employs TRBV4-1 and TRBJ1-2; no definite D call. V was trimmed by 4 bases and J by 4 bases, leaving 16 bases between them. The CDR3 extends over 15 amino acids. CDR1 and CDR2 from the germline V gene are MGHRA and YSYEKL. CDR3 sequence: CASSPRAPGPYGYTF. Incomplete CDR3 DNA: TGCGCCAGCAGCCCGCGGGCTCCTGGGCCCTATGGC.

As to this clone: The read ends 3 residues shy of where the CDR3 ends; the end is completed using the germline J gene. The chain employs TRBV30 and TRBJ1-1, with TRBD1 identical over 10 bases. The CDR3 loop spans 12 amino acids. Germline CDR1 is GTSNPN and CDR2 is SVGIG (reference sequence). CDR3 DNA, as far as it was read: TGTGCCTGGGAACCGGGACAGGGGATG. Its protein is CAWEPGQGM. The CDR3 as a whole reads CAWEPGQGMAFF.